A single TCR beta chain is shown here with its context. What it binds is unknown. A much larger clone lies one base from this, so it may be a read error. Listed TCR primers and previously described methods were used for bulk TCR libraries. TCRdb passed the PCR reads through MiXCR, listing each CDR3 protein once. The sample has about 640,000 distinct CDR3 sequences, just under 20% seen once. This record comes from a study of molecular identifiers for immune sequencing clone quantification. Study overall: Five portions were made in replicates from RNA of roughly 21,000 or 96,000 naive CD8 cells, and four underwent sequencing.

Germline loops: CDR1 MNHEY, CDR2 SVGAGI. The CDR3 covers 19 residues. RNA fractions of 10%, 30% or 50% and about 17,000 to 1,000,000 sorted cells were the source of naive CD8 libraries. General study results and limits: Reportedly, one cell's Jurkat TCR RNA was detected within 1,100,000 naive CD8 cells.

The sequenced sample consisted of naive CD8+ T cells from blood, with Jurkat cell RNA spiked in. The subset is: FACS-sorted CD8+CD4-CCR7+CD45RA+ naive T cells. The V and J genes are TRBV6-5 and TRBJ2-7, with D possibly being TRBD1 (5 bases). This sequence originates from a human donor in good health. Some libraries in this study had Jurkat cell RNA spiked in. The CDR3, as DNA: TGTGCCAGCAGTTACTCGATCCCCGAGGAAGGGGCTAGGGCCTACGAGCAGCACTTC. Protein: CASSYSIPEEGARAYEQHF.